The clone carrying this TCR beta chain was recorded once. The sample originates from a study of blood T cell repertoires in COVID-19. The method was immunoSEQ multiplex PCR; TCRdb's version includes in-frame clones alone and lacks a portion of them. The sample contains about 23,000 clones, approximately 90% of which appear only once. Germline V gene data show CDR1 as SGHRS and CDR2 as YFSETQ. The length of the CDR3 is 14 residues. V dropped 0 bases and J dropped 5 bases, with 11 bases sitting between them. V and J are TRBV5-1 and TRBJ1-1; unclear D gene. The receptor was derived from a woman aged 80 or over with active or convalescent COVID-19. The sequencing sample was made of peripheral blood. The CDR3 reads CASSLGGGITEAFF. The CDR3 nucleotides read TGCGCCAGCAGCTTGGGGGGAGGGATAACTGAAGCTTTCTTT.